Sequencing of this T cell receptor (beta chain) was carried out in a study of T-cell reconstitution after alpha-beta-depleted transplantation in children. Study-level findings and limits: Alpha-beta T cells present about two months after transplant were reported to originate from several hundred expanded graft clones. Diversity of TCRbeta at day 60 was high in some patients, arising from surviving recipient T cells and thymic progenitors. T-cell counts and diversity at one year following transplant were attributed mainly to newly produced T cells.

Per germline, CDR1 MNHEY and CDR2 SVGAGI. The CDR3 loop spans 15 amino acids. V lost 4 bases, J lost 2 bases, and 15 bases lay in between. Library preparation (for TCRbeta) was performed with unique molecular identifiers. TCRdb redid the calling of the PCR reads with MiXCR, one entry per CDR3 protein. The data contain roughly 490,000 distinct CDR3 sequences, around 10% of them seen just once; the ten biggest clones take up 12% to 15%. As concerns this clonotype: Its specificity is not known.

The V gene is TRBV6-5, the J gene TRBJ2-7; possible D gene TRBD1, 5 bases. The sequencing used PBMCs, mostly from graft donor cells, collected 180 days after TCRalphabeta/CD19-depleted stem cell transplant. This receptor was taken from a female patient between 2 and 15 years old who had a stem cell transplant for aplastic anemia, so the T cells may come from the graft donor. CDR3 residues: CASSSRAGLPYEQYF. CDR3 sequence (DNA): TGTGCCAGCAGTTCTCGGGCAGGGCTACCCTACGAGCAGTACTTC.